A single TCR beta chain is shown here with its context. Germline CDR1 reads SGDLS; CDR2 reads YYNGEE. V lost 0 bases, J lost 8 bases, and 8 bases lay in between. This CDR3 comprises 13 residues. The data belong to a study of human T cells and chemical hapten exposure. MiXCR, run by TCRdb on the RACE reads, gives a single entry per CDR3 protein. The table has tens of thousands of distinct CDR3 sequences, 9.5% to 15% seen once. Time point: pre-sensitization, week 0. The treatment denotes: therapeutic diphenylcyclopropenone sensitization with weekly scalp DPC. Patches went on only after blood had been drawn each time.

The sequenced sample was whole blood, obtained in connection with sensitization to the hapten diphenylcyclopropenone (DPC). The V and J genes are TRBV9 and TRBJ2-2; D unclear. The receptor was derived from a woman in her 30s with alopecia areata. Some clones in this sample may be carry-over from other donors' samples. This CDR3 is CASSVDAAGELFF. DNA for the CDR3: TGTGCCAGCAGCGTAGATGCGGCGGGGGAGCTGTTTTTT.